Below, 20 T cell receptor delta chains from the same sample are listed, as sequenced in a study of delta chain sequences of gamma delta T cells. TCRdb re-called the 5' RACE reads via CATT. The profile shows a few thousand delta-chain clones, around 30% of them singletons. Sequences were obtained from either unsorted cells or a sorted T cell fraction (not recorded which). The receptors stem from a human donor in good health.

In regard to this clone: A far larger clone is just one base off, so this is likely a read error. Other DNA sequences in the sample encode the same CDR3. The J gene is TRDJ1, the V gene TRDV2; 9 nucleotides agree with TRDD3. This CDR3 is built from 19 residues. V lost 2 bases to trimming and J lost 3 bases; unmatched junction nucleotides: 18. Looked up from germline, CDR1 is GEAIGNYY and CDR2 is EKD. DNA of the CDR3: TGTGCCTGTGACATGGTTTATGGTACTGGGGGACATTTTGCCGATAAACTCATCTTT. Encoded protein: CACDMVYGTGGHFADKLIF.

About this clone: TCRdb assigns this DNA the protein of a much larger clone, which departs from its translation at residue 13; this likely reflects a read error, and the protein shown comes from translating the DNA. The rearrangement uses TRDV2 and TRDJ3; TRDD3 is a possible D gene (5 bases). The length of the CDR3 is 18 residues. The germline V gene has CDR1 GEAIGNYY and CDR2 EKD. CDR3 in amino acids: CACDTVGKKEWDARQMFF. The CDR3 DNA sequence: TGTGCCTGTGACACCGTGGGGAAGAAGGAGTGGGACGCCCGACAGATGTTTTTC.

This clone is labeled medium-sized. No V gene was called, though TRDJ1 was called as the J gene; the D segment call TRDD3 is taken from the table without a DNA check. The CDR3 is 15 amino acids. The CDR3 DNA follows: TGCGCTATTCTGACATCTTGGGGGGGGGACCTCAAACTCATCTTT. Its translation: CAILTSWGGDLKLIF.

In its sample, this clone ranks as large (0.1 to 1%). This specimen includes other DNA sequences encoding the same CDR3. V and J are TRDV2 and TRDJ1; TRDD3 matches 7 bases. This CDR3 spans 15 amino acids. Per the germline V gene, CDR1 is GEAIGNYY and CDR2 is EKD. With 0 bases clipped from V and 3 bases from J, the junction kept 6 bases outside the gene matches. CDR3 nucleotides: TGTGCCTGTGACACCGTGGGGGACCGGGCCGATAAACTCATCTTT. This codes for CACDTVGDRADKLIF.

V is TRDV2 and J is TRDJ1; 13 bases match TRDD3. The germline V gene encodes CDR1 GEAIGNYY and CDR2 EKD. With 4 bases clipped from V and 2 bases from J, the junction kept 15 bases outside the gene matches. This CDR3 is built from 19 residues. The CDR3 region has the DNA TGTGCCTGTGATCCCTTACTGGGGGATACGCGGAGAAGAACCGATAAACTCATCTTT. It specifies CACDPLLGDTRRRTDKLIF.

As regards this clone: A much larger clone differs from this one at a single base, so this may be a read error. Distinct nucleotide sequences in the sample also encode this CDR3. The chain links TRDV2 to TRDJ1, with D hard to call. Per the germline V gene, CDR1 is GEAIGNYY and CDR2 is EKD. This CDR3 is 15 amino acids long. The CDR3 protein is CACDTVASYTDKLIF. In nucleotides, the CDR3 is TGTGCCTGTGACACGGTGGCCTCGTACACCGATAAACTCATTTTT.

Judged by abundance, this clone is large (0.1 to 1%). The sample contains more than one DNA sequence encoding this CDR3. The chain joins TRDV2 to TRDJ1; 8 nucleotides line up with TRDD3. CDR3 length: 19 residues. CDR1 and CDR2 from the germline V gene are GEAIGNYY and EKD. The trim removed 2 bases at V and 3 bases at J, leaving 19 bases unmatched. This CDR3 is CACDMVYGTGGHFADKLIF. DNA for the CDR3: TGTGCCTGTGACATGGTTTATGGTACTGGGGGCCATTTTGCCGATAAACTCATCTTT.

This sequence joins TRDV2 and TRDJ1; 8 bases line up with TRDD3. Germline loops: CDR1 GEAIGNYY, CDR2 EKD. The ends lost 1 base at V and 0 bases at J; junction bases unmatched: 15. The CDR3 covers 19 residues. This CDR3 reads CACDTMALGDPKYTDKLIF. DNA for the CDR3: TGTGCCTGTGACACGATGGCCCTGGGGGACCCAAAGTACACCGATAAACTCATCTTT.

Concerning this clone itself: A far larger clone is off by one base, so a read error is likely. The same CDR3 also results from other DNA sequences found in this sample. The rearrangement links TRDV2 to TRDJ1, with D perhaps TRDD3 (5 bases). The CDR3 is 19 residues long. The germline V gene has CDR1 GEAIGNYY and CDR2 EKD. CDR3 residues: CACDTVGTRGNTYTDKLIF. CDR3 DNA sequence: TGTGCCTGTGACACCGTAGGTACAAGGGGAAACACGTACACCGATAAACTGATCTTT.

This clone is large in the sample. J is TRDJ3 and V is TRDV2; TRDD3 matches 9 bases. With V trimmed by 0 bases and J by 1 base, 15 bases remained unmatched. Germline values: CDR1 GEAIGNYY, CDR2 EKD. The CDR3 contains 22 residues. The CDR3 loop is CACDTVLGDAPPGSWDTRQMFF. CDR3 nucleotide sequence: TGTGCCTGTGACACCGTCCTGGGGGATGCCCCGCCGGGATCCTGGGACACCCGACAGATGTTTTTC.

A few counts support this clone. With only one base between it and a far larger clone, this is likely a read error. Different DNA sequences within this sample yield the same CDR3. CDR3 DNA sequence: TGTGCCTGTGACACTGTGGGGAAGAAGGAGTGGGACACCCGACAGATGTTTTTC. This sequence encodes CACDTVGKKEWDTRQMFF. This chain links TRDV2 with TRDJ3, with D maybe TRDD3 (5 bases). The CDR3 runs to 18 residues. Germline V CDR1 and CDR2: GEAIGNYY, EKD. V dropped 1 base and J dropped 4 bases, with 16 bases sitting between them.

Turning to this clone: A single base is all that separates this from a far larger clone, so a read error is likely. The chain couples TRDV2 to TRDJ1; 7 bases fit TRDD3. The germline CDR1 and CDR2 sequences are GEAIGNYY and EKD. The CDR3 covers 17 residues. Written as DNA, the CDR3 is TGTTCCTGTGACACCGTTGGGGGAGGCCCCACTACCGATAAACTCATCTTT. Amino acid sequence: CSCDTVGGGPTTDKLIF.

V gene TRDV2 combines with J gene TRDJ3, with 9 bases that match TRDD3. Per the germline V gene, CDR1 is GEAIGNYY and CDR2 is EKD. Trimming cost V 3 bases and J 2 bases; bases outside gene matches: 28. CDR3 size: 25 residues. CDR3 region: CACDSVEPHRGGIPTAAWDTRQMFF. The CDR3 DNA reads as TGTGCCTGTGACTCCGTGGAACCACATAGGGGGGGGATACCAACGGCGGCCTGGGACACCCGACAGATGTTTTTC.

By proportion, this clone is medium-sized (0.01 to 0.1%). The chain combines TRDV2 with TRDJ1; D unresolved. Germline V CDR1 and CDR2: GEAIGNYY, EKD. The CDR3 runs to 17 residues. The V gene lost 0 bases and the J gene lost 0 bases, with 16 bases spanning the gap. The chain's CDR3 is CACDTVGLLPDTDKLIF. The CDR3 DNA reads TGTGCCTGTGACACCGTTGGACTCTTGCCCGACACCGATAAACTCATCTTT.

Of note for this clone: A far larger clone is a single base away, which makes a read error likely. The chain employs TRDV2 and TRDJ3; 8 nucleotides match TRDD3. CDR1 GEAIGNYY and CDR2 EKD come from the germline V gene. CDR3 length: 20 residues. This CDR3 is CACDSPTGGPMSWDARQMFF. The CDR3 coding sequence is TGTGCCTGTGACTCGCCTACTGGGGGCCCAATGTCCTGGGACGCCCGACAGATGTTTTTC.

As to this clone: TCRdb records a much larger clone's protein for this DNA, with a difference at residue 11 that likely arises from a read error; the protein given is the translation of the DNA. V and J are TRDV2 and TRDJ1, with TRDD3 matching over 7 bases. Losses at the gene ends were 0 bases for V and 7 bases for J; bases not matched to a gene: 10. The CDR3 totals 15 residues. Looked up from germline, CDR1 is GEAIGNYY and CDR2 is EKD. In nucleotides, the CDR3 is TGTGCCTGTGACACCGTGGGGGACCGGGCCGTTAAACTCATCTTT. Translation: CACDTVGDRAVKLIF.

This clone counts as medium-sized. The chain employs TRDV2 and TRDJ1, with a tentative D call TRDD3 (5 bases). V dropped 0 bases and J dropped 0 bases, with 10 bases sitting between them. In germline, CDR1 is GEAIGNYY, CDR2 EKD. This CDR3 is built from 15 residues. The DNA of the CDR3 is TGTGCCTGTGACACCGTAGGGGAGTACACCGATAAACTCATCTTT. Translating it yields CACDTVGEYTDKLIF.

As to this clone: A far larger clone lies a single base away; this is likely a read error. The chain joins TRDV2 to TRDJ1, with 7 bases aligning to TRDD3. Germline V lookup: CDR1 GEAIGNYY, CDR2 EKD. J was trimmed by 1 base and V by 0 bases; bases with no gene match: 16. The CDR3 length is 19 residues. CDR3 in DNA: TGTGCCTGTGACACCGTGGGGGCATTTTCTGGGGGTACCACCGATAAACTCATCTTT. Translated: CACDTVGAFSGGTTDKLIF.

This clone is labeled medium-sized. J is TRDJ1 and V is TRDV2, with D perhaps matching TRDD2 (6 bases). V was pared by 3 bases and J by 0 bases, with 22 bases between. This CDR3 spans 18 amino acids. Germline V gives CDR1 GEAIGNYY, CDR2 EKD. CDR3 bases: TGTGCCTGTGACCCTGTCGAGGGGGCCTTCCCGTACACCGATAAACTCATCTTT. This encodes CACDPVEGAFPYTDKLIF.

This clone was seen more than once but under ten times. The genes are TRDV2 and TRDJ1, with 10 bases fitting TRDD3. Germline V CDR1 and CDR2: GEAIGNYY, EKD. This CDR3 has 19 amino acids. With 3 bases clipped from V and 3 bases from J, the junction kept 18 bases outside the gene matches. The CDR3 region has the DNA TGTGCCTGTGACTCCTTACTGGGGGATCAAAGGTTTAACTCCGATAAACTCATCTTT. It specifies CACDSLLGDQRFNSDKLIF.